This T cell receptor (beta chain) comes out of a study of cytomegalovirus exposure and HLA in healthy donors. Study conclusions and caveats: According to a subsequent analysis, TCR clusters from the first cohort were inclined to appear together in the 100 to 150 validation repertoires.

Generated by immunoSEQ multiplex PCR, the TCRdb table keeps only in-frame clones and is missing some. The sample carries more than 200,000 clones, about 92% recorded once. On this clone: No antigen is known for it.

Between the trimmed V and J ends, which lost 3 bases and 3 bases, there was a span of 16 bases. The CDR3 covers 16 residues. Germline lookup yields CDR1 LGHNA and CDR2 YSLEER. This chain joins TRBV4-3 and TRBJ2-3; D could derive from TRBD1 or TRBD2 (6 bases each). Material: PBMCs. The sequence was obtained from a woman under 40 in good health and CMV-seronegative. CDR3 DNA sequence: TGCGCCAGCAGCCAGGCCCCGGGGGCGCGAACAGATACGCAGTATTTT. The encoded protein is CASSQAPGARTDTQYF.